This T cell receptor beta chain stems from a study of blood T cells in healthy people across ages. Study findings and constraints: TCR beta diversity correlated strongly with naive T cell percentage.

This clonotype has only a few counts. Its matching antigen is unknown. Next came a second PCR, run for about 6 to 12 cycles, which used a sample-barcoded 5' primer along with a J-beta primer mix. TCRdb processed the 5' RACE reads anew with MiXCR; each CDR3 protein has one entry. Among about 1,800,000 distinct CDR3 sequences listed, roughly 27% were seen once. The CDR3 has 16 residues. Germline V gene data show CDR1 as SGHTA and CDR2 as FQGNSA. J gave up 6 bases and V 6 bases, and 12 bases lay outside the gene matches. Extractions gave at least 5.5 micrograms of total RNA per sample. The chain carries TRBV7-2 and TRBJ2-1; 9 bases agree with TRBD2. The clonotype was recovered from a woman between 25 and 40 years old in good health. Sequenced material: blood. The CDR3 DNA reads TGTGCCAGCAGACCGGCGGGAGGGTTTTCGCGCAATGAGCAGTTCTTC. Translated: CASRPAGGFSRNEQFF.